The rows below give T cell receptor beta chains drawn from one sample of a study of blood T cells in healthy people across ages. TCRdb passed the 5' RACE reads through MiXCR, listing each CDR3 protein once. Seen here are around 1,500,000 distinct CDR3 sequences, roughly 40% observed once, and the top ten hold 7.9%. Material for sequencing was blood. The receptors come from a woman between 18 and 29 years old in good health. CDR3s include the opening cysteine and the closing phenylalanine or tryptophan. The D gene is left open where the match is weak. Rows may omit the clone size; those that give it use once, few, many or a size class.

D	V	size	J	CDR3	DNA
.	TRBV5-1	.	TRBJ2-1	CASSLAVTEQFF	TGCGCCAGCAGCTTGGCTGTAACTGAGCAGTTCTTC
.	TRBV3-1	.	TRBJ1-4	CASSHQSDTEKLFF	TGTGCCAGCAGCCACCAATCCGACACGGAAAAACTGTTTTTT
.	TRBV20-1	many	TRBJ2-3	CSAGSTDTQYF	TGCAGTGCCGGGAGCACAGATACGCAGTATTTT
.	TRBV10-3	few	TRBJ2-5	CAISESRAGQETQYF	TGTGCCATCAGTGAGTCGAGGGCTGGACAAGAGACCCAGTACTTC
TRBD2	TRBV10-2	.	TRBJ2-1	CASNGLAGAYEQFF	TGCGCCAGCAATGGACTAGCGGGGGCCTATGAGCAGTTCTTC
.	TRBV6-5	.	TRBJ2-5	CASRGTPSNGGETQYF	TGTGCCAGCAGGGGAACTCCTTCAAACGGTGGGGAGACCCAGTACTTC
.	TRBV6-1	few	TRBJ1-1	CASNLFGEQGVAFF	TGTGCCAGCAACCTTTTTGGGGAACAGGGAGTAGCTTTCTTT
TRBD2	TRBV14	few	TRBJ2-7	CASRLAGSYNEQYF	TGTGCCAGCAGGCTAGCGGGATCCTACAATGAGCAGTACTTC
TRBD1	TRBV20-1	.	TRBJ2-1	CSAQGQASSYNEQFF	TGCAGTGCGCAAGGACAGGCAAGCTCCTACAATGAGCAGTTCTTC
.	TRBV11-2	.	TRBJ2-7	CASSVGFTREQYF	TGTGCCAGCAGCGTAGGTTTCACGCGGGAGCAGTACTTC
.	TRBV5-1	few	TRBJ1-1	CASSLAIAAREDTEAFF	TGCGCCAGCAGCTTGGCCATAGCGGCCAGGGAGGACACTGAAGCTTTCTTT
.	TRBV20-1	.	TRBJ2-3	CSASDVRSTSDTQYF	TGCAGTGCTAGCGACGTCCGCTCTACCTCAGATACGCAGTATTTT
.	TRBV20-1	.	TRBJ1-1	CSARDLGRTAEAFF	TGCAGTGCTAGAGATCTCGGCCGGACGGCTGAAGCTTTCTTT
.	TRBV2	.	TRBJ1-4	CASKDGSEGKLFF	TGTGCCAGCAAAGATGGATCCGAGGGAAAACTGTTTTTT
TRBD1	TRBV28	.	TRBJ1-5	CASSPQGVGNQPQHF	TGTGCCAGCAGTCCTCAGGGGGTGGGCAATCAGCCCCAGCATTTT
.	TRBV27	.	TRBJ2-7	CASSPGLADMWVEQYF	TGTGCCAGCAGCCCCGGGCTGGCGGACATGTGGGTAGAGCAGTACTTC
TRBD1	TRBV6-5	.	TRBJ2-7	CASTEVQGAYEQYF	TGTGCCAGCACCGAGGTACAGGGGGCCTACGAGCAGTACTTC
.	TRBV3-1	.	TRBJ1-2	CASSDSAGASNYGYTF	TGTGCCAGCAGTGACTCCGCAGGAGCCTCTAACTATGGCTACACCTTC
TRBD2	TRBV4-1	.	TRBJ2-3	CASSPAGGFGPDTQYF	TGCGCCAGCAGCCCAGCGGGGGGTTTCGGCCCAGATACGCAGTATTTT
.	TRBV5-1	.	TRBJ2-7	CASSEPRLPYNEQYF	TGCGCCAGCAGCGAGCCCAGGCTCCCCTACAATGAGCAGTACTTC
.	TRBV30	.	TRBJ2-7	CAWSVGHEQYF	TGTGCCTGGAGTGTAGGGCACGAGCAGTACTTC
TRBD2	TRBV7-6	few	TRBJ2-5	CASSLAPGGGAGETQYF	TGTGCCAGCAGCTTAGCTCCCGGCGGGGGGGCGGGAGAGACCCAGTACTTC
.	TRBV20-1	.	TRBJ2-7	CSARELDEQYF	TGCAGTGCTAGAGAACTGGACGAGCAGTACTTC
.	TRBV2	.	TRBJ1-5	CASSTRDQPQHF	TGTGCCAGCAGTACCCGGGACCAGCCCCAGCATTTT
.	TRBV2	once	TRBJ2-7	CASSGETFHEQYF	TGTGCCAGCAGTGGAGAGACTTTCCACGAGCAGTACTTC
.	TRBV6-5	.	TRBJ2-2	CASSHNSGTGELFF	TGTGCCAGCAGCCACAATAGCGGTACCGGGGAGCTGTTTTTT
TRBD2	TRBV27	few	TRBJ2-7	CASSGEGRAGWDEQYF	TGTGCCAGCAGTGGGGAGGGGCGGGCTGGCTGGGACGAGCAGTACTTC
TRBD1	TRBV7-9	few	TRBJ2-7	CASSLDFGTAVEQYF	TGTGCCAGCAGCTTAGACTTTGGGACAGCGGTCGAGCAGTACTTC
TRBD2	TRBV6-2/TRBV6-3	.	TRBJ2-7	CASSYSTRERGSYEQYF	TGTGCCAGCAGTTACTCGACCCGGGAGCGGGGCTCCTACGAGCAGTACTTC
TRBD2	TRBV10-1	.	TRBJ2-3	CASSESLAGVSTDTQYF	TGCGCCAGCAGTGAGTCGCTGGCGGGGGTGAGCACAGATACGCAGTATTTT
.	TRBV5-1	few	TRBJ1-2	CASSWKEDYGYTF	TGCGCCAGCAGCTGGAAGGAGGACTATGGCTACACCTTC
.	TRBV29-1	few	TRBJ1-1	CSVETGTLRTEAFF	TGCAGCGTTGAAACGGGGACCCTAAGGACTGAAGCTTTCTTT
.	TRBV7-9	.	TRBJ2-5	CASSLSFGRGDLQETQYF	TGTGCCAGCAGCTTAAGTTTCGGACGAGGAGACCTCCAAGAGACCCAGTACTTC
TRBD1	TRBV10-3	.	TRBJ2-6	CATGARGISSGANVLTF	TGTGCCACCGGAGCCAGGGGGATAAGCTCTGGGGCCAACGTCCTGACTTTC
TRBD2	TRBV27	few	TRBJ2-7	CASSSGLAGVSEQYF	TGTGCCAGCAGTTCAGGACTAGCGGGAGTCTCTGAGCAGTACTTC
.	TRBV20-1	.	TRBJ1-2	CSASEGGYTF	TGCAGTGCTAGTGAGGGTGGCTACACCTTC
.	TRBV28	.	TRBJ2-7	CASQPGPGPYYEQYF	TGTGCCAGTCAACCGGGCCCCGGCCCCTACTACGAGCAGTACTTC
TRBD1	TRBV6-1	.	TRBJ1-2	CASSELGLDRALYGYTF	TGTGCCAGCAGTGAATTGGGTCTGGACAGGGCACTATATGGCTACACCTTC
.	TRBV9	few	TRBJ1-2	CASSHRDIGYTF	TGTGCCAGCAGCCACCGGGACATCGGCTACACCTTC
TRBD1	TRBV4-1	.	TRBJ1-6	CASSQIGTVNSPPHF	TGCGCCAGCAGCCAGATAGGGACAGTCAATTCACCCCCCCACTTT
.	TRBV5-1	few	TRBJ2-3	CASSDLRTDTQYF	TGCGCCAGCAGCGACCTCAGGACAGATACGCAGTATTTT
TRBD2	TRBV4-1	.	TRBJ2-1	CAGSPLAGGDEQFF	TGCGCCGGCAGCCCTTTAGCGGGAGGGGATGAGCAGTTCTTC
.	TRBV7-9	.	TRBJ2-1	CASSLLGSAYNEQFF	TGTGCCAGCAGCTTACTCGGGAGTGCCTACAATGAGCAGTTCTTC
.	TRBV20-1	.	TRBJ1-5	CSARALGEQPQHF	TGCAGTGCTAGAGCCCTCGGGGAACAGCCCCAGCATTTT
TRBD2	TRBV6-5	.	TRBJ2-7	CASTGLAGGTYEQYF	TGTGCCAGCACCGGACTAGCGGGAGGCACCTACGAGCAGTACTTC
.	TRBV5-1	once	TRBJ1-1	CASSLGGVVNTEAFF	TGCGCCAGCAGCTTGGGGGGGGTCGTCAACACTGAAGCTTTCTTT
.	TRBV2	.	TRBJ2-2	CASIFQANTGELFF	TGTGCCAGCATATTCCAGGCGAACACCGGGGAGCTGTTTTTT
.	TRBV15	.	TRBJ2-1	CATSRVVGSRPANEQFF	TGTGCCACCAGCAGAGTAGTTGGATCCCGCCCTGCGAATGAGCAGTTCTTC
.	TRBV28	.	TRBJ2-3	CASSPRTGSSTDTQYF	TGTGCCAGCAGTCCACGGACTGGTTCTAGCACAGATACGCAGTATTTT
.	TRBV7-2	.	TRBJ1-3	CASSVFGGSGNTIYF	TGTGCCAGCTCGGTGTTCGGGGGCTCTGGAAACACCATATATTTT
.	TRBV7-9	.	TRBJ1-5	CASSLEGLPQPQHF	TGTGCCAGCAGCTTAGAGGGGCTCCCTCAGCCCCAGCATTTT
TRBD2	TRBV20-1	.	TRBJ2-1	CSAWAPSGRYNEQFF	TGCAGTGCTTGGGCCCCTAGCGGACGTTACAATGAGCAGTTCTTC
.	TRBV4-1	few	TRBJ2-5	CASSQDLEETQYF	TGCGCCAGCAGCCAAGATCTGGAAGAGACCCAGTACTTC